Below, one T cell receptor beta chain is given with its context. The CDR3 extends over 16 amino acids. The germline CDR1 and CDR2 sequences are LGHNA and YSLEER. Trimming at V came to 3 bases and at J to 6 bases, leaving 4 bases not matched to a gene. Both 60 Vbeta primers and 13 Jbeta primers went into the PCR. Clones were read by immunoSEQ multiplex PCR, and TCRdb kept only the in-frame ones, dropping some. The sample records 150,000 to 200,000 clones, around 77% being singletons. The data stem from a study of cytomegalovirus exposure and HLA in healthy donors. The sequenced material came from PBMCs. This clonotype was sampled from a woman in her 30s in good health and CMV-seropositive. The chain has TRBV4-3 and TRBJ2-1; 14 bases are a match to TRBD2. The CDR3 coding sequence is TGCGCCAGCAGCCACCCCGGGACTAGCGGGAGCAATGAGCAGTTCTTC. Translation: CASSHPGTSGSNEQFF.